This T cell receptor (beta chain) was identified during a study of cytomegalovirus exposure and HLA in healthy donors. Generated by immunoSEQ multiplex PCR, the TCRdb table keeps only in-frame clones and is missing some. The table lists more than 85,000 clones, around 83% of them singletons. The CDR3 has 15 amino acids. CDR1 is SNHLY and CDR2 is FYNNEI in the germline V gene. Trimming took 3 bases from V and 5 from J, leaving 11 bases between them. The receptor was derived from a young woman in good health and CMV-seropositive. V usage is TRBV2 and J usage is TRBJ1-6; D uncertain. The sequencing input was PBMCs. DNA of the CDR3: TGTGCCAGCAGTGAGGTACAGAACGATAATTCACCCCTCCACTTT. Encoded protein: CASSEVQNDNSPLHF.